Sequencing of this TCR beta chain was carried out in a study of CD8 T cells in Susac syndrome. The V end was cut by 6 bases, the J end by 8 bases, with 22 bases between. CDR1 is DFQATT and CDR2 is SNEGSKA in the germline V gene (reference sequence). This CDR3 has 15 amino acids. TCR beta was sequenced from blood CD8+ and CD4+ T cells. Control patients had untreated stable or active relapsing-remitting multiple sclerosis by revised McDonald criteria. Reverse transcription used about 0.45 to 1 ug RNA and random hexamers. TCRdb passed the immunoSEQ multiplex PCR reads through MiXCR, listing each CDR3 protein once. The table lists some 260,000 distinct CDR3 sequences, roughly 81% of them singletons.

V and J are TRBV20-1 and TRBJ1-4; a weak D match, TRBD1 (6 bases). The sequenced sample consisted of CD8+ T cells from PBMCs. The sequence was collected from a human donor with multiple sclerosis. CDR3 amino acids: CSALFLGQYQEKLFF. For the CDR3, the DNA is TGCAGTGCCCTATTTCTCGGACAGTATCAGGAAAAACTGTTTTTT.